These T cell receptor beta chains were read from a single sample in a study of blood T cell repertoires in COVID-19. TCRdb keeps only in-frame clones here, not all; method: immunoSEQ multiplex PCR. Among about 200,000 clones listed, around 89% were seen once. The source material was peripheral blood. The receptors shown here come from a woman aged 40-49 years with acute or convalescent COVID-19. The CDR3 runs from the conserved cysteine through the conserved F or W. D genes are given only for firm matches. Expanded clones are given a class, and other clones once, few, many or no size at all.

CDR3 length: 15
J gene: TRBJ1-3
D gene: .
V gene: TRBV9
clone size: .
CDR3 protein: CASSPTRGAGNTIYF
CDR3 DNA: TGTGCCAGCAGCCCGACGCGGGGGGCCGGAAACACCATATATTTT

CDR3 length: 13
J gene: TRBJ2-3
D gene: TRBD2
V gene: TRBV5-1
clone size: .
CDR3 protein: CASMRRGTDTQYF
CDR3 DNA: TGCGCCAGCATGAGGCGGGGGACAGATACGCAGTATTTT

CDR3 length: 14
J gene: TRBJ1-6
D gene: .
V gene: TRBV6-6
clone size: .
CDR3 protein: CASSSGREGSPLHF
CDR3 DNA: TGTGCCAGCAGTTCTGGACGGGAGGGCTCACCCCTCCACTTT

CDR3 length: 15
J gene: TRBJ1-6
D gene: TRBD1
V gene: TRBV19
clone size: .
CDR3 protein: CASSIIDRANSPLHF
CDR3 DNA: TGTGCCAGTAGTATAATAGACAGGGCAAATTCACCCCTCCACTTT

CDR3 length: 15
J gene: TRBJ1-1
D gene: .
V gene: TRBV9
clone size: .
CDR3 protein: CASSVRSQGGTEAFF
CDR3 DNA: TGTGCCAGCAGCGTAAGAAGCCAGGGTGGGACTGAAGCTTTCTTT

CDR3 length: 14
J gene: TRBJ1-4
D gene: TRBD1
V gene: TRBV6-5
clone size: .
CDR3 protein: CASSWTGGPEKLFF
CDR3 DNA: TGTGCCAGCAGTTGGACAGGGGGCCCTGAAAAACTGTTTTTT

CDR3 length: 15
J gene: TRBJ1-2
D gene: .
V gene: TRBV7-2
clone size: .
CDR3 protein: CASSSGPYRNYGYTF
CDR3 DNA: TGTGCCAGCAGCAGCGGGCCCTATCGAAACTATGGCTACACCTTC

CDR3 length: 17
J gene: TRBJ1-1
D gene: TRBD1
V gene: TRBV5-8
clone size: .
CDR3 protein: CASSLFIGTGANTEAFF
CDR3 DNA: TGTGCCAGCAGCTTGTTTATTGGGACAGGGGCCAACACTGAAGCTTTCTTT

CDR3 length: 14
J gene: TRBJ1-5
D gene: TRBD1
V gene: TRBV15
clone size: once
CDR3 protein: CATSSIDRVQPQHF
CDR3 DNA: TGTGCCACCAGCAGCATAGACAGGGTTCAGCCCCAGCATTTT

CDR3 length: 12
J gene: TRBJ1-5
D gene: .
V gene: TRBV21-1
clone size: .
CDR3 protein: CASKEVGEPQHF
CDR3 DNA: TGTGCCAGCAAGGAGGTTGGGGAGCCCCAGCATTTT

CDR3 length: 15
J gene: TRBJ2-5
D gene: .
V gene: TRBV11-2
clone size: once
CDR3 protein: CASSSTQGIRETQYF
CDR3 DNA: TGTGCCAGCAGCTCCACGCAGGGTATCCGAGAGACCCAGTACTTC

CDR3 length: 14
J gene: TRBJ1-1
D gene: .
V gene: TRBV5-4
clone size: once
CDR3 protein: CASSSVQGNTEAFF
CDR3 DNA: TGTGCCAGCAGCTCCGTGCAGGGGAACACTGAAGCTTTCTTT

CDR3 length: 15
J gene: TRBJ1-4
D gene: .
V gene: TRBV18
clone size: .
CDR3 protein: CASSPTGTADEKLFF
CDR3 DNA: TGTGCCAGCTCACCTACAGGGACGGCAGATGAAAAACTGTTTTTT

CDR3 length: 16
J gene: TRBJ1-2
D gene: .
V gene: TRBV5-1
clone size: .
CDR3 protein: CASSLGAGGQTYGYTF
CDR3 DNA: TGCGCCAGCAGCTTGGGGGCGGGCGGACAGACGTATGGCTACACCTTC

CDR3 length: 15
J gene: TRBJ2-3
D gene: TRBD2
V gene: TRBV7-2
clone size: .
CDR3 protein: CASSLVLAGFDTQYF
CDR3 DNA: TGTGCCAGCAGCTTAGTGCTAGCGGGGTTTGATACGCAGTATTTT

CDR3 length: 12
J gene: TRBJ1-2
D gene: .
V gene: TRBV5-4
clone size: .
CDR3 protein: CASSLGGGGYTF
CDR3 DNA: TGTGCCAGCAGCTTGGGTGGAGGGGGCTACACCTTC

CDR3 length: 13
J gene: TRBJ1-2
D gene: .
V gene: TRBV19
clone size: .
CDR3 protein: CASTESGIYGYTF
CDR3 DNA: TGTGCCAGTACCGAATCAGGAATCTATGGCTACACCTTC

CDR3 length: 13
J gene: TRBJ1-1
D gene: .
V gene: TRBV20-1
clone size: .
CDR3 protein: CYPSGGGPPEAFF
CDR3 DNA: TGCTATCCTAGTGGCGGGGGTCCCCCTGAAGCTTTCTTT

CDR3 length: 15
J gene: TRBJ2-1
D gene: .
V gene: TRBV5-4
clone size: .
CDR3 protein: CASSLALGSNNEQFF
CDR3 DNA: TGTGCCAGCAGCTTGGCCCTGGGCAGCAACAATGAGCAGTTCTTC

CDR3 length: 15
J gene: TRBJ1-4
D gene: .
V gene: TRBV10-2
clone size: .
CDR3 protein: CASSDPGATNEKLFF
CDR3 DNA: TGCGCCAGCAGTGACCCAGGCGCAACTAATGAAAAACTGTTTTTT

CDR3 length: 14
J gene: TRBJ1-5
D gene: .
V gene: TRBV2
clone size: .
CDR3 protein: CASRARQGNQPQHF
CDR3 DNA: TGTGCCAGCAGGGCCCGACAGGGCAATCAGCCCCAGCATTTT

CDR3 length: 16
J gene: TRBJ1-4
D gene: TRBD1
V gene: TRBV25-1
clone size: .
CDR3 protein: CASSPPVRGRAEKLFF
CDR3 DNA: TGTGCCAGCAGCCCCCCGGTGAGGGGGCGGGCTGAAAAACTGTTTTTT